This TCR beta chain stems from a study of identifying expanded T cells in peripheral blood. Whole-study findings and limits: Two-week clone count variance significantly increased as total template count grew.

J was trimmed by 4 bases and V by 8 bases; bases with no gene match: 4. Germline CDR1 SNHLY, CDR2 FYNNEI. The CDR3 consists of 12 residues. Assay: immunoSEQ multiplex PCR; the TCRdb copy retains only in-frame clones and omits some. The sample consists of 55,000 to 60,000 clones, over 85% of them appearing once. Comments on this clone: The antigen is undetermined.

Collection occurred without any documented infections or immune events in donors. Input material: blood. The chain employs TRBV2 and TRBJ1-2, with 7 bases that match TRBD1. This receptor was taken from a person aged 18 to 70 in good health. CDR3 coding DNA: TGTGCCAGCTCCCGGGACAGCTATGGCTACACCTTC. Translating gives CASSRDSYGYTF.